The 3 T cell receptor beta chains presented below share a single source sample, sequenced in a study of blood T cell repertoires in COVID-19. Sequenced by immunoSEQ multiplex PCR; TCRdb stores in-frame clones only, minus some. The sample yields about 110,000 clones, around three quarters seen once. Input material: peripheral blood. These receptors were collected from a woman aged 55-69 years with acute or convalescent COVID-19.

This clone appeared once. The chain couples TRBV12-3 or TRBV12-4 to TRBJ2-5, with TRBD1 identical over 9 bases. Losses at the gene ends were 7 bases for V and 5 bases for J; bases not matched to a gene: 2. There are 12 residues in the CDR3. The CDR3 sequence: CASTGQGETQYF. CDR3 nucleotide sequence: TGTGCCAGCACTGGACAGGGGGAGACCCAGTACTTC.

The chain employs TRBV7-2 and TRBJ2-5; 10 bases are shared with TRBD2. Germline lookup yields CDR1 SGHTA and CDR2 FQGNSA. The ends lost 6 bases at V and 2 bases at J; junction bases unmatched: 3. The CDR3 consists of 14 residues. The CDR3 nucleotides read TGTGCCAGCAGGCCTAGCGGGAGACAAGAGACCCAGTACTTC. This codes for CASRPSGRQETQYF.

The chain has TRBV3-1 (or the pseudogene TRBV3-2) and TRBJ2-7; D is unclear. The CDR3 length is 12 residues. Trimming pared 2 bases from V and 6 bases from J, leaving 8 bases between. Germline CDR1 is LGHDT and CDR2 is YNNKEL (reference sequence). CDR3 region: CASSQSAGEQYF. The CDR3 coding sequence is TGTGCCAGCAGCCAATCGGCAGGCGAGCAGTACTTC.